Following are 26 T cell receptor beta chains from one sample sequenced in a study of PD-L1 blockade in urothelial cancer. Using immunoSEQ multiplex PCR, the repertoire was profiled, and TCRdb retains in-frame clones only, with some absent. The data hold around 40,000 clones, with 75% to 90% observed a single time. The starting material was PBMCs, obtained around atezolizumab (anti-PD-L1) treatment. These receptors came from a man between 60 and 75 years old with urothelial cancer.

The chain couples TRBV9 to TRBJ2-3, with 7 bases lining up with TRBD2. CDR1 SGDLS and CDR2 YYNGEE come from the germline V gene. There are 18 residues in the CDR3. Trimming took 0 bases from V and 4 from J; bases not matched to a gene: 14. The CDR3 here is CASSVGGNRGVVADTQYF. The CDR3 DNA reads TGTGCCAGCAGCGTAGGGGGGAATCGGGGGGTAGTCGCAGATACGCAGTATTTT.

The V gene is TRBV2, the J gene TRBJ2-3; 15 bases fit TRBD2. Trimming at V came to 3 bases and at J to 0 bases, leaving 4 bases not matched to a gene. This CDR3 contains 18 residues. Per germline, CDR1 SNHLY and CDR2 FYNNEI. The CDR3 loop reads CASSDVGTSGRSTDTQYF. The CDR3 nucleotides are TGTGCCAGCAGTGACGTCGGGACTAGCGGGAGGAGCACAGATACGCAGTATTTT.

The V gene is TRBV28, the J gene TRBJ1-4; D uncertain. CDR1 is MDHEN and CDR2 is SYDVKM in the germline V gene. The CDR3 covers 12 residues. V lost 6 bases, J lost 7 bases, and 9 bases lay in between. The CDR3 DNA is TGTGCCAGCAGGCCGCGATTTGAAAAACTGTTTTTT. It yields the protein CASRPRFEKLFF. Complete variable domain (other parts from reference TRBV28 and TRBJ1-4): DVKVTQSSRYLVKRTGEKVFLECVQDMDHENMFWYRQDPGLGLRLIYFSYDVKMKEKGDIPEGYSVSREKKERFSLILESASTNQTSMYLCASRPRFEKLFFGSGTQLSVL.

This clone was found a few times. V and J are TRBV7-6 and TRBJ2-7, with 13 bases matching TRBD2. CDR3 length equals 15 residues. Germline assignment: CDR1 SGHVS and CDR2 FNYEAQ. Germline trimming cut 3 bases from V and 2 bases from J; bases unmatched to any gene: 1. The CDR3 here is CASSLGLAGTYEQYF. The DNA for the CDR3 is TGTGCCAGCAGCTTGGGACTAGCGGGAACCTACGAGCAGTACTTC.

V usage is TRBV11-3 and J usage is TRBJ2-7; 9 bases fit TRBD1. The CDR3 length is 15 residues. V gave up 3 bases and J gave up 4 bases; unmatched junction bases: 7. CDR1 is SGHNT and CDR2 is YENEEA in the germline V gene. DNA for the CDR3: TGTGCCAGCAGCTTTGGGACCGGGACAGGGTACGAGCAGTACTTC. Encoded protein: CASSFGTGTGYEQYF.

V is TRBV28 and J is TRBJ2-3; 8 bases match TRBD2. Per germline, CDR1 MDHEN and CDR2 SYDVKM. The CDR3 has 15 amino acids. Trimming cost V 7 bases and J 2 bases; bases outside gene matches: 8. CDR3 loop: CASTLRGGPTDTQYF. The CDR3 coding sequence is TGTGCCAGCACCCTTCGGGGGGGACCCACAGATACGCAGTATTTT.

The rearrangement joins TRBV25-1 to TRBJ2-7, with 8 bases identical to TRBD1. Unmatched junction bases numbered 11, after V lost 7 bases and J lost 6 bases. The germline CDR1 and CDR2 sequences are MGHDK and SYGVNS. The CDR3 is made up of 14 amino acids. The CDR3 DNA follows: TGTGCCAGCACCGCGGCGACAGGGGTGGCCGAGCAGTACTTC. It is translated as CASTAATGVAEQYF.

This sequence joins TRBV29-1 and TRBJ2-7, with 11 bases aligning to TRBD2. Germline V gene data show CDR1 as SQVTM and CDR2 as ANQGSEA. V lost 6 bases to trimming and J lost 4 bases; unmatched junction nucleotides: 17. CDR3 length: 17 amino acids. The CDR3 region has the DNA TGCAGCGTCCGAGGGACTAGCGGAGTAGGTTTGGTTTACGAGCAGTACTTC. This translates into CSVRGTSGVGLVYEQYF.

The chain couples TRBV30 to TRBJ2-5; D remains unclear. CDR1 and CDR2 (germline): GTSNPN, SVGIG (reference sequence). This CDR3 has 11 residues. The V gene lost 2 bases and the J gene lost 4 bases, with 5 bases spanning the gap. CDR3: CAWSPGETQYF. The CDR3 nucleotides read TGTGCCTGGAGTCCAGGAGAGACCCAGTACTTC.

This chain connects TRBV21-1 to TRBJ2-1; TRBD2, as called in the table, went unchecked against the DNA. TRBV21-1 is noted as a pseudogene. CDR3 length: 14 amino acids. CDR3 amino acids: CASSIGGDYNEQFF. The CDR3 region has the DNA TGTGCCAGCAGCATAGGCGGGGATTACAATGAGCAGTTCTTC.

The chain combines TRBV29-1 with TRBJ1-2; the D is unclear. CDR3 size: 12 residues. The germline V and J ends were trimmed by 4 bases and 6 bases, with 12 bases remaining between them. The germline V gene encodes CDR1 SQVTM and CDR2 ANQGSEA. CDR3 in amino acids: CSVVRETDGYTF. Here the CDR3 DNA reads TGCAGCGTTGTCCGGGAAACTGATGGCTACACCTTC.

The chain recombines TRBV5-1 with TRBJ2-7; a weak D match, TRBD2 (6 bases). Between the trimmed V and J ends, which lost 1 base and 1 base, there was a span of 39 bases. The CDR3 has 24 residues. The germline gives CDR1 SGHRS, CDR2 YFSETQ. The CDR3 sequence is CASSLLAGFSLFMSVTGDSYEQYF. CDR3 in DNA: TGCGCCAGCAGCTTGTTGGCGGGGTTTTCGTTGTTTATGTCGGTCACAGGTGATTCCTACGAGCAGTACTTC.

This chain uses TRBV19 with TRBJ1-4, with TRBD1 matching 8 bases. V lost 10 bases to trimming and J lost 6 bases; unmatched junction nucleotides: 7. This CDR3 region has 13 residues. Germline lookup yields CDR1 LNHDA and CDR2 SQIVND (reference sequence). The CDR3 sequence is CATTRGRDEKLFF. The CDR3 DNA is TGTGCCACTACCAGGGGGCGCGATGAAAAACTGTTTTTT.

The V and J genes are TRBV6-5 and TRBJ2-2; TRBD2 aligns across 10 bases. The J segment lost 1 base and the V segment lost 6 bases, leaving 2 bases of the junction unmatched. Germline V CDR1 and CDR2: MNHEY, SVGAGI. CDR3 length equals 15 residues. The CDR3 sequence: CASRRTSGNTGELFF. In DNA form, the CDR3 reads TGTGCCAGCAGGAGGACTAGCGGGAACACCGGGGAGCTGTTTTTT.

The chain has TRBV5-5 and TRBJ2-7; 7 bases agree with TRBD2. This CDR3 has 15 amino acids. Germline CDR1 and CDR2: SGHKS and YYEKEE (reference sequence). V lost 4 bases, J lost 3 bases, and 10 bases stayed unmatched. The CDR3: CASSPSGTARYEQYF. The CDR3 DNA is TGTGCCAGCAGCCCAAGCGGGACTGCCCGCTACGAGCAGTACTTC. The full variable domain, in which reference TRBV5-5 and TRBJ2-7 provide the parts outside the CDR3, is DAGVTQSPTHLIKTRGQQVTLRCSPISGHKSVSWYQQVLGQGPQFIFQYYEKEERGRGNFPDRFSARQFPNYSSELNVNALLLGDSALYLCASSPSGTARYEQYFGPGTRLTVT.

This chain connects TRBV4-2 to TRBJ2-7, with a weak D call TRBD2 (5 bases). This CDR3 spans 14 amino acids. Germline V CDR1 and CDR2: LGHNA, YNFKEQ. Trimming left V 3 bases short and J 2 bases short, with 11 bases between. In nucleotides, the CDR3 is TGTGCCAGCAGCCAGGGGATCGGGACCTACGAGCAGTACTTC. Amino acids: CASSQGIGTYEQYF.

This clone was found a few times. The chain joins TRBV27 to TRBJ1-4; D unresolved. CDR1 is MNHEY and CDR2 is SMNVEV in the germline V gene (reference sequence). The CDR3 is made up of 16 amino acids. V was shortened by 5 bases and J by 7 bases, with 20 bases between the two germline ends. CDR3 amino acids: CASSNRALSRGEKLFF. CDR3 nucleotide sequence: TGTGCCAGCAGTAACCGGGCCCTAAGCCGGGGTGAAAAACTGTTTTTT.

This chain joins TRBV5-1 and TRBJ1-2; 7 bases fit TRBD1. V lost 0 bases and J lost 7; bases outside the gene matches: 6. The CDR3 runs to 14 residues. Germline V CDR1 and CDR2: SGHRS, YFSETQ. This CDR3 is CASSLARQGAGYTF. The CDR3 nucleotides read TGCGCCAGCAGCTTGGCCAGACAGGGCGCTGGCTACACCTTC. Looking up the rest from reference TRBV5-1 and TRBJ1-2 gives the full variable domain: KAGVTQTPRYLIKTRGQQVTLSCSPISGHRSVSWYQQTPGQGLQFLFEYFSETQRNKGNFPGRFSGRQFSNSRSEMNVSTLELGDSALYLCASSLARQGAGYTFGSGTRLTVV.

This chain links TRBV28 with TRBJ2-7; TRBD2 might be the D (6 bases). The V end was cut by 3 bases, the J end by 2 bases, with 11 bases between. This CDR3 contains 14 residues. Germline CDR1 and CDR2: MDHEN and SYDVKM. The CDR3 sequence: CASSLGLTAYEQYF. The CDR3 bases are TGTGCCAGCAGTTTGGGACTTACCGCCTACGAGCAGTACTTC.

The chain employs TRBV7-8 and TRBJ1-1; D unclear. The germline CDR1 and CDR2 sequences are SGHVS and FQNEAQ. V was clipped by 1 base and J by 8 bases, with 5 bases between them. The CDR3 is made up of 11 amino acids. The CDR3 spells CASSLGGEAFF. The CDR3 DNA sequence: TGTGCCAGCAGCTTAGGCGGAGAAGCTTTCTTT.

The chain employs TRBV29-1 and TRBJ2-2; D is possibly TRBD2 (7 bases). The CDR3 contains 15 residues. With 6 bases removed from V and 5 bases from J, the gap between germline ends came to 19 bases. Germline CDR1 is SQVTM and CDR2 is ANQGSEA. The CDR3 loop reads CSVRGLRGRTGELFF. CDR3 coding DNA: TGCAGCGTGAGGGGGTTGCGGGGGCGGACCGGGGAGCTGTTTTTT.

The rearrangement joins TRBV27 to TRBJ2-3; TRBD2 agrees at 11 bases. The germline CDR1 and CDR2 sequences are MNHEY and SMNVEV (reference sequence). J lost 1 base, V lost 4 bases, and 1 base had no gene match. The CDR3 runs 15 residues. CDR3 protein: CASSSGLAGTDTQYF. CDR3 coding DNA: TGTGCCAGCAGTTCGGGACTAGCGGGCACAGATACGCAGTATTTT.

This clone is a singleton in its sample. This chain links TRBV30 with TRBJ1-2; the match to TRBD1 covers 7 bases. The CDR3 extends over 12 amino acids. The junction had 5 bases not matched to a gene; V was cut back by 5 bases and J by 5 bases. Germline assignment: CDR1 GTSNPN and CDR2 SVGIG (reference sequence). The CDR3, as DNA: TGTGCCTGGTGGACAGGCGGTTATGGCTACACCTTC. Translated, it gives CAWWTGGYGYTF.

The V gene is TRBV11-3, the J gene TRBJ2-3; weak D call: TRBD2 (6 bases). The CDR3 totals 14 residues. Germline CDR1 reads SGHNT; CDR2 reads YENEEA. Trimming cost V 6 bases and J 0 bases, with 10 bases left between them. CDR3 sequence reads: CASRVAASTDTQYF. CDR3 bases: TGTGCCAGCAGGGTAGCGGCTAGCACAGATACGCAGTATTTT.

The rearrangement joins TRBV10-3 to TRBJ1-2; 10 bases agree with TRBD1. The germline CDR1 and CDR2 sequences are ENHRY and SYGVKD. CDR3 length equals 15 residues. V dropped 7 bases and J dropped 4; count of bases not matched to a gene: 9. CDR3 nucleotides: TGTGCCATCACTGGGGGGACAGGGGCAGGCTATGGCTACACCTTC. Protein: CAITGGTGAGYGYTF.

The J gene is TRBJ2-3, the V gene TRBV5-1, with 8 bases fitting TRBD2. In germline, CDR1 is SGHRS, CDR2 YFSETQ. The CDR3 is made up of 14 amino acids. Trimming took 4 bases from V and 6 from J; bases not matched to a gene: 7. CDR3 nucleotide sequence: TGCGCCAGCAGCACGCGATCGGGGGGGGATACGCAGTATTTT. Protein product: CASSTRSGGDTQYF.